The 3 T cell receptor beta chains below come from one sample, sequenced in a study of metastatic and nonmetastatic thyroid tumors. TCRdb redid the clone calls on the PCR reads using MiXCR. The table shows roughly 61,000 clones, with under 5% occurring only once. Until they underwent thyroid surgery, no patient had received any treatment. What was sequenced was blood. Source of these receptors: a female donor with papillary thyroid cancer or a benign thyroid nodule (not recorded which). Some clones in this sample may be carry-over from other donors' samples.

This clone was detected a few times. The DNA for the CDR3 is TGTGCCAGCAGTTACGGTTCAGGGAGTCAGCCCCAGCATTTT. This codes for CASSYGSGSQPQHF. The chain carries TRBV6-5 and TRBJ1-5; the D gene is possibly TRBD1 (5 bases). This CDR3 is 14 amino acids long. The V gene's germline CDR1 is MNHEY and CDR2 SVGAGI. V lost 2 bases and J lost 6, with 11 bases in between.

This clone appeared many times. This same CDR3 is encoded by further DNA sequences in the sample. This chain uses TRBV28 with TRBJ2-4; 7 nucleotides agree with TRBD2. This CDR3 is 14 amino acids long. Germline V gives CDR1 MDHEN, CDR2 SYDVKM. V gave up 8 bases and J gave up 7 bases; unmatched junction bases: 11. In nucleotides, the CDR3 is TGTGCCAGCGCGACGAGACTAGCCAGGAACATTCAGTACTTC. This codes for CASATRLARNIQYF.

This clone appeared many times. The chain has TRBV7-9 and TRBJ2-1; D is perhaps TRBD2 (6 bases). Trimming left V 2 bases short and J 6 bases short, with 14 bases between. The germline gives CDR1 SEHNR, CDR2 FQNEAQ (reference sequence). The CDR3 has 15 amino acids. CDR3 nucleotides: TGTGCCAGCAGCTTAAGGCGGGAATTCGGCAATGAGCAGTTCTTC. Protein: CASSLRREFGNEQFF. The whole variable domain, remainder taken from reference TRBV7-9 and TRBJ2-1, is DTGVSQNPRHKITKRGQNVTFRCDPISEHNRLYWYRQTLGQGPEFLTYFQNEAQLEKSRLLSDRFSAERPKGSFSTLEIQRTEQGDSAMYLCASSLRREFGNEQFFGPGTRLTVL.